One T cell receptor beta chain is described in this entry. The junction had 2 bases not matched to a gene; V was cut back by 5 bases and J by 4 bases. This CDR3 contains 13 residues. The germline CDR1 and CDR2 sequences are SGHAT and FQDESV (reference sequence). This sample is drawn from a study of cytomegalovirus exposure and HLA in healthy donors. Study context: T cells numbering around 190 million yielded 90 million to 140 million unique TCR beta sequences in an earlier analysis.

PCR amplification relied on 60 Vbeta primers (plus 13 Jbeta primers). The table came from immunoSEQ multiplex PCR; TCRdb's copy has only in-frame clones and leaves some out. The sample lists some 130,000 clones, approximately 77% occurring once. Specimen: PBMCs. The sequence derives from a man under 40 in good health and CMV-seronegative. This rearrangement joins TRBV11-1 to TRBJ1-1; 9 bases match TRBD1. The CDR3 region is CASSLDRGTEAFF. The CDR3 bases are TGTGCCAGCAGCCTGGACAGGGGCACTGAAGCTTTCTTT. Using reference TRBV11-1 and TRBJ1-1 for the parts outside the CDR3, the full variable domain is EAEVAQSPRYKITEKSQAVAFWCDPISGHATLYWYRQILGQGPELLVQFQDESVVDDSQLPKDRFSAERLKGVDSTLKIQPAELGDSAMYLCASSLDRGTEAFFGQGTRLTVV.